This T cell receptor (beta chain) was obtained from a study of blood T cell repertoires in COVID-19. Study overall: Samples taken during acute and convalescent COVID-19 were collected in the United States, Italy and Spain.

Researchers sorted participants into cohorts using their self-reported clinical history. Recovery among Cohort 3 donors was established by two negative PCRs, clearance, or symptom resolution. The CDR3 runs to 20 residues. Original data processing: How many nucleated cells were present was estimated from reference gene primer amplification. Profiled with immunoSEQ multiplex PCR; TCRdb holds only in-frame clones, not every one. V, J and clone size derive from that table, while D and trimming were established from the DNA sequence. The sample has about 150,000 clones; around 80% are singletons. The chain couples TRBV21-1 to TRBJ2-1; TRBD2, the D gene given by the table, was not confirmed from the DNA. TRBV21-1 has pseudogene status. Sequenced: PBMCs or T cells enriched from blood (not recorded which). The clonotype comes from a man in his fifties who had recovered from COVID-19. The CDR3 protein is CASSKEEAAGDRSTDNEQFF. The CDR3 DNA reads as TGTGCCAGCAGCAAAGAGGAGGCGGCCGGTGATCGGAGTACCGACAATGAGCAGTTCTTC.